This TCR beta chain was profiled in a study of T cells in Graves' hyperthyroidism and ophthalmopathy. As regards this clonotype: The antigen is not known.

Whole-study findings and limits: From stable hyperthyroidism, ophthalmopathy was separated by a 13 V-J model.

This sample holds PBMCs from less than 13 ml fresh peripheral blood. Looked up from germline, CDR1 is MNHEY and CDR2 is SVGEGT. J gave up 5 bases and V 6 bases, and 6 bases lay outside the gene matches. This CDR3 spans 14 amino acids. The investigators amplified TCR beta CDR3 regions from RNA transcripts. The TCR CDR3 first-round RT-PCR relied on the HTBI primer set. MiXCR, applied by TCRdb to the multiplex PCR reads, yields one record per CDR3 protein. The table has some 490,000 distinct CDR3 sequences, roughly 23% seen once; the top ten hold roughly 49%. This clonotype was sampled from a woman aged 70-85 years with Graves' ophthalmopathy. The chain couples TRBV6-2 or TRBV6-3 to TRBJ1-1, with 10 bases that match TRBD1. Sequences were obtained from blood. This CDR3 reads CASRPDRGQTEAFF. DNA of the CDR3: TGTGCCAGCAGGCCAGACAGGGGGCAAACTGAAGCTTTCTTT.